Below are 23 T cell receptor beta chains sequenced from a single sample in a study of blood T cell repertoires in COVID-19. Clones were read by immunoSEQ multiplex PCR, and TCRdb kept only the in-frame ones, dropping some. The sample records hundreds of thousands of clones, around nine tenths being singletons. Material for sequencing was peripheral blood. Receptors originate from a woman aged 30 to 39 with acute or convalescent COVID-19.

The rearrangement joins TRBV19 to TRBJ1-5, with no clear D. Trimming took 3 bases from V and 1 from J, leaving 7 bases between them. The CDR3 extends over 14 amino acids. Germline loops: CDR1 LNHDA, CDR2 SQIVND (reference sequence). The CDR3: CASSILRSNQPQHF. The CDR3 region has the DNA TGTGCCAGTAGTATCTTACGGAGCAATCAGCCCCAGCATTTT.

This clone has only a few counts. The V call is TRBV20-1, the J call TRBJ2-7; maybe TRBD1 (5 bases). V was shortened by 3 bases and J by 0 bases, with 15 bases between the two germline ends. The CDR3 is 15 amino acids. Per the germline V gene, CDR1 is DFQATT and CDR2 is SNEGSKA (reference sequence). CDR3 bases: TGCAGTGCTAGTACTCCCACAGGCTACTCCTACGAGCAGTACTTC. As protein: CSASTPTGYSYEQYF.

The rearrangement uses TRBV19 and TRBJ1-1; 7 bases are a match to TRBD1. J was trimmed by 4 bases and V by 5 bases; bases with no gene match: 10. Germline assignment: CDR1 LNHDA and CDR2 SQIVND (reference sequence). The CDR3 is made up of 15 amino acids. The CDR3 DNA reads TGTGCCAGTAGTTCAAGACAGGGTTCCCTCACTGAAGCTTTCTTT. It yields the protein CASSSRQGSLTEAFF.

The genes are TRBV4-1 and TRBJ1-1; perhaps TRBD1 as D (5 bases). This CDR3 is 14 amino acids long. From germline, CDR1 is MGHRA and CDR2 YSYEKL. Trimming left V 4 bases short and J 5 bases short, with 14 bases between. CDR3 sequence reads: CASSRAHQGTEAFF. Written as DNA, the CDR3 is TGCGCCAGCAGCCGAGCCCATCAGGGAACTGAAGCTTTCTTT.

The chain combines TRBV2 with TRBJ2-5, with a possible D match to TRBD1 (5 bases). There are 14 residues in the CDR3. Germline CDR1 reads SNHLY; CDR2 reads FYNNEI. The V end lost 6 bases, the J end lost 3 bases, and 14 bases lay between the germline ends. The DNA of the CDR3 is TGTGCCAGCAGGAGTAGGCAGACAGAAGAGACCCAGTACTTC. Its protein product is CASRSRQTEETQYF.

The chain has TRBV6-2 or TRBV6-3 and TRBJ2-7; 7 bases are shared with TRBD2. The V gene's germline CDR1 is MNHEY and CDR2 SVGEGT. The CDR3 runs 15 residues. With V trimmed by 1 base and J by 8 bases, 11 bases remained unmatched. The CDR3 loop is CASSYLAGVLLQQYF. DNA for the CDR3: TGTGCCAGCAGTTACTTGGCGGGGGTGCTCCTCCAGCAGTACTTC.

The chain's CDR3 is CATSDLAGGPTDTQYF. In nucleotides, the CDR3 is TGTGCCACCAGTGATCTAGCGGGGGGGCCCACAGATACGCAGTATTTT. The V gene is TRBV24-1, the J gene TRBJ2-3; 12 nucleotides line up with TRBD2. Losses at the gene ends were 3 bases for V and 2 bases for J; bases not matched to a gene: 2. There are 16 residues in the CDR3. Germline V gene lookup returns CDR1 KGHDR and CDR2 SFDVKD.

The chain links TRBV7-2 to TRBJ1-1, with 7 bases fitting TRBD1. The germline V gene encodes CDR1 SGHTA and CDR2 FQGNSA. The CDR3 is 15 residues long. Trimming cost V 5 bases and J 5 bases; bases outside gene matches: 11. The CDR3, as DNA: TGTGCCAGCAGCCCGCTTGACAGGGTTTCTACTGAAGCTTTCTTT. It codes for CASSPLDRVSTEAFF.

The genes are TRBV5-1 and TRBJ2-2; D unresolved. CDR1 is SGHRS and CDR2 is YFSETQ in the germline V gene. V dropped 1 base and J dropped 4 bases, with 8 bases sitting between them. The length of the CDR3 is 14 residues. Here the CDR3 reads CASSLTSTTGELFF. The CDR3 coding sequence is TGCGCCAGCAGCTTGACAAGTACCACCGGGGAGCTGTTTTTT.

The rearrangement uses TRBV5-1 and TRBJ2-7; weak D call: TRBD2 (6 bases). Germline V gene sequence: CDR1 SGHRS, CDR2 YFSETQ. V dropped 4 bases and J dropped 5 bases, with 16 bases sitting between them. The CDR3 has 14 residues. The CDR3 DNA reads TGCGCCAGCAGCCTTCGGGACTCCGACGACGAGCAGTACTTC. It is translated as CASSLRDSDDEQYF.

The chain's CDR3 is CASIVSDRGGYGYTF. The CDR3 coding sequence is TGTGCCAGCATTGTTAGTGACAGGGGGGGATATGGCTACACCTTC. The genes are TRBV6-5 and TRBJ1-2; 9 positions match TRBD1. After removal of 7 bases from V and 5 bases from J, the junction contained 11 bases not matched to a gene. The length of the CDR3 is 15 residues. CDR1 and CDR2 (germline): MNHEY, SVGAGI.

In this sample, this clone turned up once. The chain links TRBV11-2 to TRBJ1-2, with 8 bases that match TRBD1. The J segment lost 4 bases and the V segment lost 10 bases, leaving 8 bases of the junction unmatched. The germline gives CDR1 SGHAT, CDR2 FQNNGV. The CDR3 runs 13 residues. CDR3 region: CATEGQGRYGYTF. In DNA form, the CDR3 reads TGTGCCACCGAAGGACAGGGACGCTATGGCTACACCTTC.

The chain uses TRBV9 and TRBJ2-1, with 15 bases matching TRBD2. The CDR3 is made up of 16 amino acids. Germline V gene data show CDR1 as SGDLS and CDR2 as YYNGEE. V was clipped by 3 bases and J by 6 bases; unmatched bases: 4. The CDR3 spells CASSEGLAGGPNEQFF. CDR3 in DNA: TGTGCCAGCAGCGAAGGACTAGCGGGGGGGCCCAATGAGCAGTTCTTC. The full variable domain, with the rest looked up from reference TRBV9 and TRBJ2-1, is DSGVTQTPKHLITATGQRVTLRCSPRSGDLSVYWYQQSLDQGLQFLIQYYNGEERAKGNILERFSAQQFPDLHSELNLSSLELGDSALYFCASSEGLAGGPNEQFFGPGTRLTVL.

Regarding this clone: Other nucleotide sequences in the sample specify the same CDR3. The chain uses TRBV5-1 and TRBJ2-1; TRBD1 matches at 7 bases. Per the germline V gene, CDR1 is SGHRS and CDR2 is YFSETQ. The CDR3 runs to 14 residues. V gave up 4 bases and J gave up 1 base; unmatched junction bases: 2. The CDR3 nucleotides are TGCGCCAGCAGCCCGGGACAGTCCTACAATGAGCAGTTCTTC. Translating it yields CASSPGQSYNEQFF.

Regarding this clone: Additional DNA sequences in this sample encode the identical CDR3. The chain combines TRBV2 with TRBJ1-1; a weak D match, TRBD1 (5 bases). Deletions cut 4 bases from V and 3 bases from J, with 12 bases between. The CDR3 length is 14 residues. From germline, CDR1 is SNHLY and CDR2 FYNNEI. The CDR3 protein is CASSVRGGDTEAFF. CDR3 in DNA: TGTGCCAGCAGTGTGCGGGGCGGGGACACTGAAGCTTTCTTT.

V gene TRBV6-5 combines with J gene TRBJ2-1, with 12 nucleotides matching TRBD1. CDR1 is MNHEY, CDR2 SVGAGI, per germline. J was trimmed by 8 bases and V by 10 bases; bases with no gene match: 9. This CDR3 has 14 residues. CDR3 sequence (DNA): TGTGCCATCCAGGGGACAGGGGGCTTCGATGAGCAGTTCTTC. It is translated as CAIQGTGGFDEQFF.

The gene calls are TRBV18 and TRBJ2-3, with D possibly TRBD1 on 7 matching bases. This CDR3 comprises 17 residues. From germline, CDR1 is KGHSH and CDR2 LQKENI. V lost 4 bases, J lost 3 bases, and 20 bases lay in between. The CDR3 nucleotides are TGTGCCAGCTCACTTACAGGGGACTCCTTCAGTACAGATACGCAGTATTTT. Translation gives CASSLTGDSFSTDTQYF.

This rearrangement joins TRBV14 to TRBJ2-5; D not certain. Germline V lookup: CDR1 SGHDN, CDR2 FVKESK. CDR3 length: 13 residues. Trimming shortened V by 4 bases and J by 4 bases, and 10 bases separated the two germline ends. CDR3 nucleotides: TGTGCCAGCAGCCCGCTAGGAAGAGAGACCCAGTACTTC. Amino acid sequence: CASSPLGRETQYF.

This sequence joins TRBV3-1 (or the pseudogene TRBV3-2) and TRBJ1-2, with D possibly TRBD1 on 5 matching bases. Germline loops: CDR1 LGHDT, CDR2 YNNKEL (reference sequence). The CDR3 spans 16 residues. V lost 0 bases, J lost 2 bases, and 13 bases lay in between. This CDR3 is CASSQDRGWENYGYTF. The CDR3 DNA reads TGTGCCAGCAGCCAAGATCGGGGGTGGGAGAACTATGGCTACACCTTC.

The chain uses TRBV5-1 and TRBJ2-7; perhaps TRBD1 as D (5 bases). Germline assignment: CDR1 SGHRS and CDR2 YFSETQ. Trimming left V 0 bases short and J 4 bases short, with 8 bases between. CDR3 size: 13 residues. The CDR3 is CASSLEGSYEQYF. CDR3 coding DNA: TGCGCCAGCAGCTTGGAGGGGTCTTACGAGCAGTACTTC.

V is TRBV27 and J is TRBJ1-1, with 8 bases that match TRBD1. The junction had 1 base not matched to a gene; V was cut back by 4 bases and J by 6 bases. Germline CDR1 reads MNHEY; CDR2 reads SMNVEV (reference sequence). This CDR3 comprises 12 residues. CDR3 nucleotide sequence: TGTGCCAGCAGTTCGACAGGGGCTGAAGCTTTCTTT. Translating it yields CASSSTGAEAFF.

This clone was seen ten or more times. The rearrangement links TRBV6-1 to TRBJ2-7, with a tentative D call TRBD1 (5 bases). This CDR3 region has 14 residues. Per germline, CDR1 MNHNS and CDR2 SASEGT. V was pared by 2 bases and J by 1 base, with 9 bases between. The CDR3 sequence is CASSETKGSYEQYF. The CDR3, as DNA: TGTGCCAGCAGTGAAACGAAGGGGTCCTACGAGCAGTACTTC.

V usage is TRBV24-1 and J usage is TRBJ2-3, with 9 bases aligning to TRBD1. The CDR3 extends over 15 amino acids. V was pared by 7 bases and J by 4 bases, with 8 bases of the junction left unmatched. CDR1 and CDR2 (germline): KGHDR, SFDVKD. The CDR3 here is CATSPGQGLSDTQYF. CDR3 nucleotide sequence: TGTGCCACCAGCCCGGGACAGGGTCTATCAGATACGCAGTATTTT.